The TCR beta chain described here comes from a study of metastatic and nonmetastatic thyroid tumors. Study context: Repertoire comparisons spanned blood and tumor or nodule tissue from malignant and benign thyroid patients.

This clone was detected ten times or more. What it binds is not known. The CDR3 sequence is 14 residues long. V was cut by 6 bases and J by 0 bases, with 11 bases left in between. Germline-derived CDR1 and CDR2 are DFQATT and SNEGSKA (reference sequence). Under the authors' procedure: Using the CDR3 differences seen across clinicopathological groups, the authors built a distant-metastasis classifier for papillary thyroid cancer, which was meant to discriminate distant-metastatic patients. TCRdb reanalyzed the PCR reads with MiXCR. For this entry, the V and J calls and clone size follow TCRdb and not the study's own pipeline. The data show around 70,000 clones, around 18% seen once. Thyroid surgery took place with no prior treatment in any patient. Overall study results and limits: A significant increase in TCR beta diversity was reportedly seen in malignant thyroid tumors relative to benign nodules, in blood and tumor.

This receptor was identified in a female donor with papillary thyroid cancer or a benign thyroid nodule (not recorded which). Some clones in this sample may be carry-over from other donors' samples. This rearrangement joins TRBV20-1 to TRBJ1-4; possibly TRBD1 for D (5 bases). The sample comprised blood. For the CDR3, the DNA is TGCAGTGCCCCCGGGGGGGCAACTAATGAAAAACTGTTTTTT. This sequence encodes CSAPGGATNEKLFF.